These T cell receptor beta chains were read from a single sample in a study of blood T cell repertoires in COVID-19. Data came from immunoSEQ multiplex PCR; TCRdb stores just in-frame clones and leaves some out. The data show roughly 120,000 clones, roughly 90% seen once. Material for sequencing was peripheral blood. These receptors originate from a man aged 50 to 59 with active COVID-19. Each CDR3 is given with its conserved first and last residue. The D gene is left open where the match is weak. Not every row has a clone size; where given, it reads once, few, many or a size class.

j_gene,abundance,d_gene,v_gene,CDR3nt,CDR3aa
TRBJ2-2,NA,NA,TRBV9,TGTGCCAGCAGCGTAGTTAGCAGCGGGGAGCTGTTTTTT,CASSVVSSGELFF
TRBJ2-7,NA,NA,TRBV27,TGTGCCAGCAGTTTTATGAGCGGCGTATCCTCCTACGAGCAGTACTTC,CASSFMSGVSSYEQYF
TRBJ2-3,NA,TRBD2,TRBV7-9,TGTGCCAGCAGCATTAGCGGGAGGGCAGATACGCAGTATTTT,CASSISGRADTQYF
TRBJ2-1,few,NA,TRBV10-2,TGCGCCAGCACTAATACCCAGGGGTCGAATGAGCAGTTCTTC,CASTNTQGSNEQFF
TRBJ2-3,NA,NA,TRBV7-2,TGTGCCAGCAGCTTACAGACAGATACGCAGTATTTT,CASSLQTDTQYF
TRBJ2-1,NA,TRBD1,TRBV4-2,TGTGCCAGCGAACAGGGGGATGAGCAGTTCTTC,CASEQGDEQFF
TRBJ2-5,NA,TRBD2,TRBV5-4,TGTGCCAGCAGCTTGCTAGCGGGGGGGGAGACCCAGTACTTC,CASSLLAGGETQYF
TRBJ2-7,NA,NA,TRBV27,TGTGCCAGCAGTTTAGGCCCTTCCTACGAGCAGTACTTC,CASSLGPSYEQYF
TRBJ2-3,NA,TRBD2,TRBV7-9,TGTGCCAGCAGCAGACTAGCGGGGTCCTCCGTAGATACGCAGTATTTT,CASSRLAGSSVDTQYF
TRBJ2-5,NA,NA,TRBV4-1,TGCGCCAGCAGCCAAGATCGCAGGGTGTCAGAGACCCAGTACTTC,CASSQDRRVSETQYF
TRBJ1-4,NA,TRBD1,TRBV2,TGTGCCAGCAGCCGAGACAGGGAGGTAGAAAAACTGTTTTTT,CASSRDREVEKLFF
TRBJ1-5,NA,NA,TRBV30,TGTGCCTGGAGTGTAGGAGGGCCGCCCCAGCATTTT,CAWSVGGPPQHF
TRBJ2-4,NA,TRBD1,TRBV9,TGTGCCAGCAGCTCCCGGACAGGGGACAACATTCAGTACTTC,CASSSRTGDNIQYF
TRBJ1-3,NA,NA,TRBV5-1,TGCGCCAGCAGCCCCAAGGTCGGGGTCTCTGGAAACACCATATATTTT,CASSPKVGVSGNTIYF
TRBJ2-6,once,TRBD2,TRBV19,TGTGCCAGTAGTACTCCCCCTAGGACTAGCGGGGGGTCTGGGGCCAACGTCCTGACTTTC,CASSTPPRTSGGSGANVLTF
TRBJ1-1,once,NA,TRBV5-1,TGCGCCAGCAGCCCCGAAAGGGGTCGCACTGAAGCTTTCTTT,CASSPERGRTEAFF
TRBJ1-2,once,NA,TRBV7-9,TGTGCCAGCACCACGCTGCAGGCAAACTATGGCTACACCTTC,CASTTLQANYGYTF
TRBJ2-5,NA,NA,TRBV11-3,TGTGCCAGCAGCTTAGGTACATTATCCCAAGAGACCCAGTACTTC,CASSLGTLSQETQYF
TRBJ2-3,NA,NA,TRBV21-1,TGTGCCAGCAGCAAAGCGCTCGGCGGCCGTTGTAAGGTAGGCACAGATACGCAGTATTTT,CASSKALGGRCKVGTDTQYF
TRBJ1-3,NA,TRBD1,TRBV10-3,TGTGCCATCAGTGAGACCCCAGGGGGAGTCTCTGGAAACACCATATATTTT,CAISETPGGVSGNTIYF
TRBJ2-3,NA,TRBD1,TRBV5-6,TGTGCCAGCAGCTTTCAGGGGGCGGATTGGTTT,CASSFQGADWF
TRBJ2-2,once,TRBD1,TRBV6-6,TGTGCCAGCAGACCGGGACAGGGATCGGACGGGGAGCTGTTTTTT,CASRPGQGSDGELFF
TRBJ2-2,NA,TRBD1,TRBV19,TGTGCCAGTAGTACCACGGGACAGGGGGCGAGCGGGGAGCTGTTTTTT,CASSTTGQGASGELFF
TRBJ1-6,NA,TRBD1,TRBV7-9,TGTGCCAGCAGCTCGGGACAGTATAATTCACCCCTCCACTTT,CASSSGQYNSPLHF
TRBJ1-1,NA,TRBD1,TRBV18,TGTGCCAGCTCTCAGGGACAGGGGTCCACTGAAGCTTTCTTT,CASSQGQGSTEAFF
TRBJ2-1,NA,NA,TRBV5-1,TGCGCCAGCAGCCCATTTTCCGTCTCAGGCAATGAGCAGTTCTTC,CASSPFSVSGNEQFF